The T cell receptor (beta chain) described here comes from a study of CD4 T cells in relation to SARS-CoV-2 and coronaviruses. Some clones are missing from TCRdb's copy, which holds only in-frame ones; the method was immunoSEQ multiplex PCR. Among some 29,000 clones listed, 60% to 85% were seen once. As regards this clone: The antigen is not known.

Findings and limits, study-wide: No crossreactivity against non-spike viral proteins was tested here.

Before the COVID-19 pandemic, during about 2011-2019, CD4+ T cells were taken from unexposed donors. The cells were cultured for around ten days before CD4+ T cells were isolated. V was pared by 4 bases and J by 7 bases, with 14 bases between. Germline CDR1 is SNHLY and CDR2 is FYNNEI. The CDR3 loop spans 14 amino acids. V and J are TRBV2 and TRBJ1-5, with a weak D call TRBD1 (5 bases). The TCR comes from a human donor in good health. The sequencing input was CD4+ T cells from PBMCs, cultured in vitro. The CDR3 loop reads CASSVGRGDQPQHF. The DNA for the CDR3 is TGTGCCAGCAGTGTGGGTAGGGGAGACCAGCCCCAGCATTTT.